This TCR beta chain was identified in a study of patients and donors after allogeneic stem cell transplantation. Each CDR3 protein gets one entry after TCRdb re-called the RT-PCR reads with MiXCR. The repertoire includes 95,000 to 120,000 distinct CDR3 sequences, less than 45% of them detected once, and 27% sits in the top ten. The sequence derives from a human donor who was either an allogeneic HSCT recipient or a stem cell or donor lymphocyte infusion donor (not recorded which). It is not recorded whose cells these are; they may come from a transplant donor. Sequencing input: blood, either unsorted or a sorted T cell fraction (not recorded which).

The CDR3 loop reads CASGPPTGDTGELFF. The CDR3 DNA is TGTGCTAGTGGCCCACCCACAGGGGACACCGGGGAGCTGTTTTTT. The chain carries TRBV12-5 and TRBJ2-2; 7 positions agree with TRBD1. There are 15 residues in the CDR3. V trimming: 6 bases; J trimming: 3 bases; junction bases outside the gene matches: 7. CDR1 LGHNT and CDR2 FRNRAP come from the germline V gene. Full variable domain (remainder filled in from reference TRBV12-5 and TRBJ2-2): DARVTQTPRHKVTEMGQEVTMRCQPILGHNTVFWYRQTMMQGLELLAYFRNRAPLDDSGMPKDRFSAEMPDATLATLKIQPSEPRDSAVYFCASGPPTGDTGELFFGEGSRLTVL.